The 9 T cell receptor beta chains listed next were all sequenced from one sample in a study of neoadjuvant nivolumab and ipilimumab in lung cancer. The assay was immunoSEQ multiplex PCR, and TCRdb's table has in-frame clones only and misses some. The repertoire has about 19,000 clones, over 70% of them found once; the top ten carry 2.1%. The specimen comprised peripheral blood, sampled before neoadjuvant nivolumab, alone or with ipilimumab. These receptors originate from an adult with non-small cell lung cancer.

The chain links TRBV18 to TRBJ1-1; the D gene is possibly TRBD1 (6 bases). This CDR3 is 16 amino acids long. V dropped 4 bases and J dropped 0 bases, with 15 bases sitting between them. In germline, CDR1 is KGHSH, CDR2 LQKENI. This CDR3 is CASSQSRDRMNTEAFF. CDR3 in DNA: TGTGCCAGCTCACAAAGTCGAGACAGGATGAACACTGAAGCTTTCTTT.

The chain is built from TRBV7-9 and TRBJ2-2; D perhaps matches TRBD1 (5 bases). From germline, CDR1 is SEHNR and CDR2 FQNEAQ (reference sequence). Between the trimmed V and J ends, which lost 5 bases and 7 bases, there was a span of 5 bases. The CDR3 spans 11 residues. CDR3 nucleotides: TGTGCCAGCAGCCAGGGCGGGGAGCTGTTTTTT. Protein sequence: CASSQGGELFF. Full variable domain (missing parts from reference TRBV7-9 and TRBJ2-2): DTGVSQNPRHKITKRGQNVTFRCDPISEHNRLYWYRQTLGQGPEFLTYFQNEAQLEKSRLLSDRFSAERPKGSFSTLEIQRTEQGDSAMYLCASSQGGELFFGEGSRLTVL.

The genes are TRBV5-1 and TRBJ1-2; D remains ambiguous. Germline V gene sequence: CDR1 SGHRS, CDR2 YFSETQ. The CDR3 totals 13 residues. The V end was cut by 3 bases, the J end by 4 bases, with 10 bases between. This chain's CDR3 is CASSSDGTYGYTF. The CDR3 nucleotides are TGCGCCAGCAGCTCGGACGGAACCTATGGCTACACCTTC.

V usage is TRBV18 and J usage is TRBJ2-7; 7 nucleotides match TRBD2. Germline lookup yields CDR1 KGHSH and CDR2 LQKENI. With 4 bases clipped from V and 0 bases from J, the junction kept 6 bases outside the gene matches. The CDR3 extends over 15 amino acids. CDR3 nucleotide sequence: TGTGCCAGCTCACACGCCCTAGCGGACTCCTACGAGCAGTACTTC. Protein sequence: CASSHALADSYEQYF. The whole variable domain, remainder taken from reference TRBV18 and TRBJ2-7, is NAGVMQNPRHLVRRRGQEARLRCSPMKGHSHVYWYRQLPEEGLKFMVYLQKENIIDESGMPKERFSAEFPKEGPSILRIQQVVRGDSAAYFCASSHALADSYEQYFGPGTRLTVT.

The chain has TRBV9 and TRBJ2-1; the D is unclear. This CDR3 has 14 residues. Between the trimmed V and J ends, which lost 0 bases and 8 bases, there was a span of 12 bases. Germline CDR1 and CDR2: SGDLS and YYNGEE. CDR3 loop: CASSVGAPKDEQFF. CDR3 bases: TGTGCCAGCAGCGTAGGGGCCCCCAAGGATGAGCAGTTCTTC. The complete variable domain, with remaining parts taken from reference TRBV9 and TRBJ2-1, reads DSGVTQTPKHLITATGQRVTLRCSPRSGDLSVYWYQQSLDQGLQFLIQYYNGEERAKGNILERFSAQQFPDLHSELNLSSLELGDSALYFCASSVGAPKDEQFFGPGTRLTVL.

This sequence joins TRBV6-5 and TRBJ1-5, with 8 nucleotides matching TRBD1. Germline-derived CDR1 and CDR2 are MNHEY and SVGAGI. The V gene end was trimmed by 6 bases and the J gene end by 4 bases; junction bases not matched to a gene: 8. This CDR3 region has 15 residues. This CDR3 reads CASSSGTGGNQPQHF. For the CDR3, the DNA is TGTGCCAGCAGCTCCGGGACAGGAGGGAATCAGCCCCAGCATTTT.

V and J are TRBV18 and TRBJ2-7; D may be TRBD1 or TRBD2 (5 bases each). V dropped 2 bases and J dropped 4 bases, with 9 bases sitting between them. The CDR3 is made up of 13 amino acids. Germline V gene sequence: CDR1 KGHSH, CDR2 LQKENI. CDR3 bases: TGTGCCAGCTCACCAGAGGGGTGGTACGAGCAGTACTTC. Encoded protein: CASSPEGWYEQYF. Full variable domain (rest looked up from reference TRBV18 and TRBJ2-7): NAGVMQNPRHLVRRRGQEARLRCSPMKGHSHVYWYRQLPEEGLKFMVYLQKENIIDESGMPKERFSAEFPKEGPSILRIQQVVRGDSAAYFCASSPEGWYEQYFGPGTRLTVT.

This chain joins TRBV9 and TRBJ1-2, with D possibly being TRBD1 (5 bases). With 7 bases removed from V and 2 bases from J, the gap between germline ends came to 24 bases. Per germline, CDR1 SGDLS and CDR2 YYNGEE. The CDR3 loop spans 17 amino acids. For the CDR3, the DNA is TGTGCCAGCCGCGGGGTGACAACAGGAGAAAGAAACTATGGCTACACCTTC. Its protein is CASRGVTTGERNYGYTF.

The rearrangement links TRBV7-2 to TRBJ2-5; 8 nucleotides match TRBD2. Germline loops: CDR1 SGHTA, CDR2 FQGNSA. The CDR3 contains 15 residues. V shed 5 bases and J 4 bases; nucleotides not matched to a gene: 9. This CDR3 reads CASSTSGGIRETQYF. CDR3 sequence (DNA): TGTGCCAGCAGCACTTCGGGAGGGATTAGAGAGACCCAGTACTTC.